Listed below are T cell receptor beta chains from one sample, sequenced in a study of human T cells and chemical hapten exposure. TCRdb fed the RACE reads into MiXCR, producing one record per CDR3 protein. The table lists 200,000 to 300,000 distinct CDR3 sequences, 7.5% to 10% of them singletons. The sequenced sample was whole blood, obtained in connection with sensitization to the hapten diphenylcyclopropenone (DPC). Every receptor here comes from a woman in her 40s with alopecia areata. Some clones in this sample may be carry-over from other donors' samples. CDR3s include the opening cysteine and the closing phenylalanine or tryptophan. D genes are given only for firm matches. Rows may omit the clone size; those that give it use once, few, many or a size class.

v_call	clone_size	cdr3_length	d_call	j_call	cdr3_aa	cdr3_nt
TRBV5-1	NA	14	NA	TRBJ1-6	CASSFEQSGSPLHF	TGCGCCAGCAGCTTTGAACAGTCTGGGTCACCCCTCCACTTT
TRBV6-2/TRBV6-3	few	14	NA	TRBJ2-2	CASSPVGDTGELFF	TGTGCCAGCAGCCCGGTTGGCGACACCGGGGAGCTGTTTTTT
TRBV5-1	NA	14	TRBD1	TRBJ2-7	CVSRAGQGGYEQYF	TGCGTCAGCCGAGCGGGACAGGGAGGATACGAGCAGTACTTC
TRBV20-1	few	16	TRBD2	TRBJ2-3	CSARDWTRIGTDTQYF	TGCAGTGCTAGAGATTGGACTAGAATTGGGACAGATACGCAGTATTTT
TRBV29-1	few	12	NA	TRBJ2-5	CSVKRIQETQYF	TGCAGCGTGAAGCGGATCCAAGAGACCCAGTACTTC
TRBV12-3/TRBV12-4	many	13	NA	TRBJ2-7	CASSLRGAHEQYF	TGTGCCAGCAGTTTAAGAGGGGCCCACGAGCAGTACTTC
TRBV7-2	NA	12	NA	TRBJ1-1	CASSQQLPEAFF	TGTGCCAGCAGCCAACAATTACCTGAAGCTTTCTTT
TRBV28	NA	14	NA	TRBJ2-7	CASSLWTVAYEQYF	TGTGCCAGCAGTTTATGGACTGTCGCCTACGAGCAGTACTTC
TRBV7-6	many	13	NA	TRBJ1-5	CASSFDINQPQHF	TGTGCCAGCAGCTTTGACATTAATCAGCCCCAGCATTTT
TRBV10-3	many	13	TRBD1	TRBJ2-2	CANGQGQTGELFF	TGTGCCAATGGACAGGGGCAAACCGGGGAGCTGTTTTTT
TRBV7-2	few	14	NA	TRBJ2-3	CASSSTSSPDTQYF	TGTGCCAGCAGCTCTACGAGTTCTCCAGATACGCAGTATTTT
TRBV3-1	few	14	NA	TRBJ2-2	CASSQGGVRGELFF	TGTGCCAGCAGCCAAGGGGGCGTCCGAGGGGAGCTGTTTTTT
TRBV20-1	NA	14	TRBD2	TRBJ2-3	CSAASGISTDTQYF	TGCAGTGCTGCTAGCGGGATTAGCACAGATACGCAGTATTTT
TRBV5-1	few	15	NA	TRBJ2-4	CASSLEPGAKNIQYF	TGCGCCAGCAGCTTGGAGCCGGGCGCCAAAAACATTCAGTACTTC
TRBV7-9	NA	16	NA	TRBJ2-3	CASSLGRTGGTDTQYF	TGTGCCAGCAGCTTAGGCCGGACTGGAGGCACAGATACGCAGTATTTT
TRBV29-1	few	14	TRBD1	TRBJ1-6	CSVGTGTYNSPLHF	TGCAGCGTCGGGACAGGGACCTATAATTCACCCCTCCACTTT
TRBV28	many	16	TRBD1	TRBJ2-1	CASGRPQGARGNEQFF	TGTGCCAGCGGTCGACCCCAGGGGGCCAGAGGGAATGAGCAGTTCTTC
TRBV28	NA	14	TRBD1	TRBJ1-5	CASSLDRENQPQHF	TGTGCCAGCAGTTTAGACAGGGAGAATCAGCCCCAGCATTTT
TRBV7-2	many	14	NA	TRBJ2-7	CASSHRSDAYEQYF	TGTGCCAGCAGCCATCGTTCGGACGCTTACGAGCAGTACTTC
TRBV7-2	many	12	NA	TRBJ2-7	CASSLQHYEQYF	TGTGCCAGCAGCTTACAGCACTACGAGCAGTACTTC
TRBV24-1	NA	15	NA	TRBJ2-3	CATSDFAGATDTQYF	TGTGCCACCAGTGATTTTGCCGGGGCCACAGATACGCAGTATTTT
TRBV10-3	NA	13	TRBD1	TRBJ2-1	CAISSLTGVEQFF	TGTGCCATCTCCAGCCTTACAGGGGTTGAGCAGTTCTTC
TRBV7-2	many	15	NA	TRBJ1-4	CASSLAGLSNEKLFF	TGTGCCAGCAGCTTAGCGGGACTGAGTAATGAAAAACTGTTTTTT
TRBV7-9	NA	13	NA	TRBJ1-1	CASRDGSNTEAFF	TGTGCCAGCAGGGACGGGTCGAACACTGAAGCTTTCTTT
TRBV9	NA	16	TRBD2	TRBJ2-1	CASSVGVAGGHNEQFF	TGTGCCAGCAGCGTAGGGGTAGCGGGAGGGCACAATGAGCAGTTCTTC
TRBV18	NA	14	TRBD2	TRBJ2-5	CASSPSGVQETQYF	TGTGCCAGCTCACCAAGCGGGGTTCAAGAGACCCAGTACTTC
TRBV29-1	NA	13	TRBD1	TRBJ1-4	CSVTGQGSEKLFF	TGCAGCGTTACGGGACAGGGGAGTGAAAAACTGTTTTTT
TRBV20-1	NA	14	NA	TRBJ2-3	CSARGFGKTDTQYF	TGCAGTGCTAGGGGGTTCGGGAAGACAGATACGCAGTATTTT
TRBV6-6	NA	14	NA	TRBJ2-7	CASSYLALSYEQYF	TGTGCCAGCAGTTACCTAGCGCTCTCCTACGAGCAGTACTTC
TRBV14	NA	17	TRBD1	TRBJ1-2	CASSPGQGDPPYYGYTF	TGTGCCAGCAGCCCGGGACAGGGAGACCCCCCCTACTATGGCTACACCTTC
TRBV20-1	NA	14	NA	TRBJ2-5	CSALGHRDLETQYF	TGCAGTGCATTGGGACACCGGGACTTGGAGACCCAGTACTTC
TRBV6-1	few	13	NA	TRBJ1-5	CASRGSADQPQHF	TGTGCCAGCAGGGGCTCGGCGGATCAGCCCCAGCATTTT
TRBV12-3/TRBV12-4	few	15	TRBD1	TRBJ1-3	CASTTTGTAGNTIYF	TGTGCCAGCACAACCACCGGGACAGCTGGAAACACCATATATTTT
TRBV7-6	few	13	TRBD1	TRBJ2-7	CASSFWDSNEQYF	TGTGCCAGCAGCTTCTGGGACAGTAACGAGCAGTACTTC
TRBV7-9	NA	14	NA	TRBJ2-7	CASSLAGRHYEQYF	TGTGCCAGCAGCTTAGCCGGGAGACACTACGAGCAGTACTTC
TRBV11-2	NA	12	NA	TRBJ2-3	CASSPRGNTQYF	TGTGCCAGCAGCCCCCGTGGCAATACGCAGTATTTT
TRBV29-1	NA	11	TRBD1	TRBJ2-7	CSVGTEYEQYF	TGCAGCGTGGGGACAGAGTACGAGCAGTACTTC
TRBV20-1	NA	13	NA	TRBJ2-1	CSASEGGYNEQFF	TGCAGTGCTAGCGAGGGCGGCTACAATGAGCAGTTCTTC
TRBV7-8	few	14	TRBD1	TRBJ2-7	CASSFRQGPYEQYF	TGTGCCAGCAGCTTCCGACAGGGGCCCTACGAGCAGTACTTC
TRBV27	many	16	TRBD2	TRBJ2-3	CASSPIAGGLTDTQYF	TGTGCCAGCAGTCCCATAGCGGGAGGGCTGACAGATACGCAGTATTTT
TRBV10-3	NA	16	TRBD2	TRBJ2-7	CAISELKTTGGYEQYF	TGTGCCATCAGTGAGCTCAAGACTACGGGGGGCTACGAGCAGTACTTC
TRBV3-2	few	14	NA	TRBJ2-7	CASSQFCQLYEQYF	TGTGCCAGCAGCCAATTTTGCCAGCTCTACGAGCAGTACTTC
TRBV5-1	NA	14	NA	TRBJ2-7	CASSWDTASYEQYF	TGCGCCAGCAGCTGGGACACCGCCTCCTACGAGCAGTACTTC
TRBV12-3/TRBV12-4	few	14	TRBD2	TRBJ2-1	CASSLREGPREQFF	TGTGCCAGCAGTTTGCGGGAGGGCCCTAGGGAGCAGTTCTTC
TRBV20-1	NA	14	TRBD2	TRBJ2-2	CSASGSGPAGELFF	TGCAGTGCTAGTGGTAGCGGGCCAGCCGGGGAGCTGTTTTTT
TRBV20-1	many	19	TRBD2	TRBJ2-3	CSARAQTSGSLGTTDTQYF	TGCAGTGCTAGAGCCCAAACTAGCGGGAGTTTGGGAACAACAGATACGCAGTATTTT